This is a list of T cell receptor beta chains from one sample in a study of early T cells in non-severe SARS-CoV-2 infection. MiXCR, run by TCRdb on the 5' RACE reads, gives a single entry per CDR3 protein. The repertoire includes more than 45,000 distinct CDR3 sequences, around an eighth of them detected once, and around 3.8% sits in the top ten. Material for sequencing was whole blood. Source of these receptors: an adult who was a healthcare worker with PCR-confirmed SARS-CoV-2 infection or an uninfected control (not recorded which). Both conserved end residues are part of each CDR3. D genes are given only for firm matches. Clone size appears in some rows only: once, few, many, or a class for an expanded clone.

clone_size j_call d_call v_call cdr3_aa cdr3_nt
NA TRBJ1-2 NA TRBV3-1 CASSQRDSLGYTF TGTGCCAGCAGCCAACGAGATAGCTTAGGCTACACCTTC
few TRBJ2-1 TRBD1 TRBV5-8 CASSPGTGRFDEQFF TGTGCCAGCAGCCCTGGGACAGGGAGATTTGATGAGCAGTTCTTC
many TRBJ2-1 NA TRBV4-1 CASSHALGQGYSNEQFF TGCGCCAGCAGCCACGCCCTTGGGCAGGGCTACTCCAATGAGCAGTTCTTC
NA TRBJ2-1 TRBD2 TRBV11-2 CASSLVGLAGGPGEQFF TGTGCCAGCAGCTTAGTAGGACTAGCGGGAGGGCCGGGTGAGCAGTTCTTC
few TRBJ2-2 NA TRBV7-9 CASSLEDWASEQVGELFF TGTGCCAGCAGCTTAGAAGACTGGGCTAGCGAACAGGTCGGGGAGCTGTTTTTT
many TRBJ2-7 TRBD2 TRBV30 CAWNPFKAGDSYEQYF TGTGCCTGGAACCCCTTTAAGGCGGGAGACTCCTACGAGCAGTACTTC
NA TRBJ2-5 NA TRBV20-1 CSASRDVQETQYF TGCAGTGCTAGTCGGGACGTCCAAGAGACCCAGTACTTC
few TRBJ2-4 NA TRBV27 CASSLTVPGAKNIQYF TGTGCCAGCAGTTTAACTGTACCGGGGGCCAAAAACATTCAGTACTTC
NA TRBJ2-4 NA TRBV27 CASSLAGRGNIQYF TGTGCCAGCAGTTTGGCGGGGAGAGGAAACATTCAGTACTTC
NA TRBJ2-7 NA TRBV2 CASTVRGAPDF TGTGCCAGCACCGTACGCGGGGCGCCTGACTTC
many TRBJ2-2 TRBD2 TRBV3-1 CASSQDSAGGMNTGELFF TGTGCCAGCAGCCAAGACTCAGCGGGAGGAATGAACACCGGGGAGCTGTTTTTT
NA TRBJ2-3 NA TRBV20-1 CSARVPGPDTQYF TGCAGTGCTAGAGTACCCGGGCCAGATACGCAGTATTTT
many TRBJ2-4 TRBD1 TRBV9 CASSVDGTGGPIQYF TGTGCCAGCAGCGTAGATGGGACAGGGGGCCCCATTCAGTACTTC
many TRBJ2-7 TRBD2 TRBV28 CASSFPSGKSAIRSSYEQYF TGTGCCAGCAGTTTCCCTAGCGGGAAATCCGCCATAAGAAGCTCCTACGAGCAGTACTTC
many TRBJ2-1 NA TRBV7-2 CASSFGRSSGNNEQFF TGTGCCAGCAGCTTTGGGAGATCCTCCGGGAACAATGAGCAGTTCTTC
NA TRBJ2-7 NA TRBV3-1 CASSPWGAGEQYF TGTGCCAGCAGCCCCTGGGGGGCCGGCGAGCAGTACTTC
many TRBJ2-1 TRBD1 TRBV3-1 CASSQGQGRRNEQFF TGTGCCAGCAGCCAGGGACAGGGAAGGAGGAATGAGCAGTTCTTC
NA TRBJ2-7 TRBD1 TRBV6-2/TRBV6-3 CASSRPGQGFDEQYF TGTGCCAGCAGCCGCCCGGGACAGGGTTTCGACGAGCAGTACTTC
few TRBJ2-1 NA TRBV4-1 CASSQDPQGVPYNEQFF TGCGCCAGCAGCCAAGATCCCCAGGGAGTTCCCTACAATGAGCAGTTCTTC
few TRBJ1-6 NA TRBV7-9 CASREGARNSPLHF TGTGCCAGCCGTGAAGGGGCCAGGAATTCACCCCTCCACTTT
many TRBJ2-1 NA TRBV7-3 CASSQGSADEQFF TGTGCCAGCAGCCAGGGGAGCGCCGATGAGCAGTTCTTC
NA TRBJ2-1 NA TRBV28 CASSLSDSYNEQFF TGTGCCAGCAGTTTATCCGACTCGTACAATGAGCAGTTCTTC
few TRBJ2-3 NA TRBV18 CASSPSVSGTDTQYF TGTGCCAGCTCACCATCGGTTAGCGGCACAGATACGCAGTATTTT
many TRBJ1-5 TRBD1 TRBV28 CASRPDRGPREQPQHF TGTGCCAGCAGGCCGGACAGGGGGCCCCGGGAACAGCCCCAGCATTTT
NA TRBJ2-7 NA TRBV2 CASSEARQRQYF TGTGCCAGCAGTGAAGCGCGACAGAGGCAGTACTTC
NA TRBJ2-3 TRBD2 TRBV7-4 CASSPTGLAGVCTDTQYF TGTGCCAGCAGCCCAACCGGACTAGCGGGAGTTTGCACAGATACGCAGTATTTT
NA TRBJ2-4 NA TRBV29-1 CSVALQGIQYF TGCAGCGTTGCCCTCCAGGGCATTCAGTACTTC
NA TRBJ2-6 NA TRBV24-1 CASQGTGANVLTF TGTGCCAGCCAAGGGACAGGGGCCAACGTCCTGACTTTC